This T cell receptor (beta chain) is drawn from a study of a mutant IDH1 vaccine in newly diagnosed glioma. Across the study: In weeks 1, 3, 5, 7, 11, 15, 19 and 23, patients were vaccinated. There were roughly 60% males and around 38% females among treated patients, whose mean age was approximately 40 years. Vaccine administration was initiated 4-6 weeks following radiotherapy alone, or with temozolomide cycles. Patients had received radiotherapy, temozolomide, or both previously, most receiving both.

This clone was picked up one time. The antigen is unknown. The germline gives CDR1 SGHNT, CDR2 YYREEE (reference sequence). This CDR3 comprises 13 residues. Between the trimmed V and J ends, which lost 1 base and 2 bases, there was a span of 6 bases. Time point noted: week 11, during vaccination. Every vaccination contained 300 ug of the mutant IDH1 20-mer peptide and was paired with topical imiquimod. TCRdb's table, derived via immunoSEQ multiplex PCR, lists solely in-frame clones and lacks some. Of about 120,000 clones in the sample, around 80% were seen once. Sequences were derived from PBMCs, sampled from a glioma patient whose treatment included an IDH1 peptide vaccine. This TCR was recovered from a man aged 40-49 years with glioma. This chain connects TRBV5-4 to TRBJ2-5; D unclear. The CDR3 DNA reads as TGTGCCAGCAGCTTGACCCAGCAAGAGACCCAGTACTTC. This encodes CASSLTQQETQYF.